Reported below is one TCR beta chain. The sample is drawn from a study of T cells in Graves' hyperthyroidism and ophthalmopathy. Amplified regions were TCR beta CDR3 sequences from RNA transcripts. RT-PCR in the first round (using the HTBI primer set) targeted the TCR CDR3. TCRdb reanalysed the multiplex PCR reads using MiXCR and keeps one entry per CDR3 protein. There are about 610,000 distinct CDR3 sequences in the sample; roughly 15% occur only once, and about 4.5% lies in the top ten. V was clipped by 5 bases and J by 1 base, with 15 bases between them. The CDR3 length is 15 residues. This receptor was obtained from a woman in her 40s with Graves' ophthalmopathy. The chain uses TRBV12-3 or TRBV12-4 and TRBJ2-7, with a tentative D call TRBD2 (6 bases). The sequenced sample was blood. CDR3: CASSLIGTASYEQYF. In DNA form, the CDR3 reads TGTGCCAGCAGTCTGATCGGGACTGCTTCCTACGAGCAGTACTTC.